Below are 32 T cell receptor beta chains sequenced from a single sample in a study of beta chain features in type 1 diabetes. As every portion of the isolated RNA was reverse transcribed, the sequencing read expressed TCRB transcripts. Sequencing used immunoSEQ multiplex PCR; TCRdb keeps in-frame clones, though not all of them. The data contain around 430,000 clones, approximately 30% of them singletons. Sequenced sample: naive CD4+ T cells from blood. These receptors originate from a man aged 18 to 30 in good health.

The chain couples TRBV30 to TRBJ2-1; TRBD2 matches 9 bases. J was trimmed by 6 bases and V by 0 bases; bases with no gene match: 12. Germline V gene data show CDR1 as GTSNPN and CDR2 as SVGIG (reference sequence). The CDR3 covers 17 residues. In DNA, the CDR3 is TGTGCCTGGAGTGTACGGGGCCTAGCGGGGTTGGGCAATGAGCAGTTCTTC. Translation: CAWSVRGLAGLGNEQFF. Full variable domain (outside the CDR3, taken from reference TRBV30 and TRBJ2-1): SQTIHQWPATLVQPVGSPLSLECTVEGTSNPNLYWYRQAAGRGLQLLFYSVGIGQISSEVPQNLSASRPQDRQFILSSKKLLLSDSGFYLCAWSVRGLAGLGNEQFFGPGTRLTVL.

The CDR3 nucleotides read TGTGCCACCAGCAGAGTCCGCGCAAAACTGTTTTTT. As protein: CATSRVRAKLFF. V and J are TRBV15 and TRBJ1-4, with D hard to call. Trimming stripped 1 base from V and 10 bases from J, with 7 bases between. Germline values: CDR1 LNHNV, CDR2 YYDKDF (reference sequence). This CDR3 comprises 12 residues.

The chain combines TRBV6-5 with TRBJ2-7; TRBD1 is a possible D gene (5 bases). Germline-derived CDR1 and CDR2 are MNHEY and SVGAGI. The CDR3 contains 14 residues. The ends were cut back, 6 bases at V and 0 bases at J, with 12 bases in the middle. The chain's CDR3 is CASSRQLGSYEQYF. CDR3 bases: TGTGCCAGCAGCCGACAGTTGGGCTCCTACGAGCAGTACTTC.

The V and J genes are TRBV5-1 and TRBJ2-1, with a tentative D call TRBD1 (6 bases). The V gene's germline CDR1 is SGHRS and CDR2 YFSETQ. This CDR3 has 11 amino acids. Between the trimmed V and J ends, which lost 4 bases and 13 bases, there was a span of 12 bases. Here the CDR3 DNA reads TGCGCCAGCAGCCCTGACAGGATTCAGTTCTTC. It encodes CASSPDRIQFF.

This clone was seen a few times. The V call is TRBV5-4, the J call TRBJ2-3; TRBD2 matches 7 bases. With 4 bases clipped from V and 6 bases from J, the junction kept 14 bases outside the gene matches. The germline V gene has CDR1 SGHNT and CDR2 YYREEE (reference sequence). The CDR3 has 16 amino acids. As DNA, the CDR3 is TGTGCCAGCAGCACCACAGCGGGAAGGTTAGGTGATACGCAGTATTTT. Protein product: CASSTTAGRLGDTQYF.

V gene TRBV5-1 combines with J gene TRBJ2-3; TRBD1 might be the D (6 bases). V shed 3 bases and J shed 2 bases, with 16 bases lying between them. Looked up from germline, CDR1 is SGHRS and CDR2 is YFSETQ. The CDR3 is made up of 16 amino acids. CDR3 sequence: CASSSTGNPTTDTQYF. The CDR3 coding sequence is TGCGCCAGCAGCTCGACAGGCAACCCGACCACAGATACGCAGTATTTT.

This clone was seen a few times. J is TRBJ2-2 and V is TRBV6-1, with 8 bases lining up with TRBD1. The CDR3 runs 14 residues. Germline CDR1 and CDR2: MNHNS and SASEGT. The junction had 5 bases not matched to a gene; V was cut back by 11 bases and J by 0 bases. The CDR3 reads CAGEGQANTGELFF. Written as DNA, the CDR3 is TGTGCCGGTGAGGGACAGGCGAACACCGGGGAGCTGTTTTTT.

A few counts support this clone. The genes are TRBV5-1 and TRBJ2-7; 8 bases fit TRBD1. CDR1 and CDR2 (germline): SGHRS, YFSETQ. The CDR3 loop spans 15 amino acids. Trimming took 3 bases from V and 0 from J; bases not matched to a gene: 5. CDR3 sequence (DNA): TGCGCCAGCAGCTATAACACAGGGGGCTCCTACGAGCAGTACTTC. It yields the protein CASSYNTGGSYEQYF.

This chain links TRBV9 with TRBJ2-1; D ambiguous. Germline V gene data show CDR1 as SGDLS and CDR2 as YYNGEE. V lost 0 bases and J lost 2, with 9 bases in between. This CDR3 is 15 amino acids long. CDR3 residues: CASSVAVNTYNEQFF. In nucleotides, the CDR3 is TGTGCCAGCAGCGTAGCGGTCAACACCTACAATGAGCAGTTCTTC.

The genes are TRBV6-1 and TRBJ2-7, with D uncertain. V was shortened by 6 bases and J by 1 base, with 7 bases between the two germline ends. CDR3 size: 12 residues. Germline CDR1 is MNHNS and CDR2 is SASEGT. CDR3 in DNA: TGTGCCAGCAGCCTACTTTCCTACGAGCAGTACTTC. It encodes CASSLLSYEQYF.

This clone was found a few times. The V gene is TRBV7-9, the J gene TRBJ1-2; D gene ambiguous. The V end lost 3 bases, the J end lost 8 bases, and 10 bases lay between the germline ends. Germline-derived CDR1 and CDR2 are SEHNR and FQNEAQ (reference sequence). This CDR3 is 12 amino acids long. CDR3: CASSFGVEGYTF. CDR3 in DNA: TGTGCCAGCAGCTTCGGGGTAGAGGGCTACACCTTC.

CDR3 bases: TGCGCCAGCAGCTTGGTGGGGACGGAGAACTACGAGCAGTACTTC. Translation gives CASSLVGTENYEQYF. V gene TRBV5-1 combines with J gene TRBJ2-7, with D perhaps being TRBD1 or TRBD2 (5 bases each). Between the trimmed V and J ends, which lost 0 bases and 3 bases, there was a span of 13 bases. The V gene's germline CDR1 is SGHRS and CDR2 YFSETQ. The CDR3 consists of 15 residues.

The chain is built from TRBV5-4 and TRBJ2-4; either TRBD1 or TRBD2 may fit D (5 bases each). Trimming left V 2 bases short and J 3 bases short, with 9 bases between. Germline CDR1 is SGHNT and CDR2 is YYREEE (reference sequence). This CDR3 spans 14 amino acids. The chain's CDR3 is CASSFGANKNIQYF. CDR3 in DNA: TGTGCCAGCAGCTTCGGGGCAAACAAAAACATTCAGTACTTC.

Here the CDR3 reads CASSVRDGGYEQYF. CDR3 nucleotides: TGTGCCAGCAGTGTCCGGGACGGGGGATACGAGCAGTACTTC. V and J are TRBV6-5 and TRBJ2-7; D may be TRBD2 (6 bases). V lost 5 bases to trimming and J lost 4 bases, with 15 bases between them. Germline assignment: CDR1 MNHEY and CDR2 SVGAGI. The CDR3 length is 14 residues.

There are a few counts of this clone. This chain links TRBV9 with TRBJ2-3; TRBD1 matches 8 bases. CDR3 length: 15 residues. Trimming cost V 3 bases and J 3 bases; bases outside gene matches: 6. The V gene's germline CDR1 is SGDLS and CDR2 YYNGEE. CDR3 sequence reads: CASSAGTGKTDTQYF. CDR3 coding DNA: TGTGCCAGCAGCGCCGGGACAGGCAAGACAGATACGCAGTATTTT.

This CDR3 reads CASSSLASYEQYF. The CDR3 coding sequence is TGTGCCAGCAGCTCCCTAGCCTCCTACGAGCAGTACTTC. The rearrangement uses TRBV7-9 and TRBJ2-7, with TRBD2 as a possible D gene (5 bases). This CDR3 contains 13 residues. Trimming pared 4 bases from V and 0 bases from J, leaving 7 bases between. CDR1 and CDR2 from the germline V gene are SEHNR and FQNEAQ (reference sequence).

The chain is built from TRBV5-1 and TRBJ2-1, with no clear D. The germline gives CDR1 SGHRS, CDR2 YFSETQ. The ends were cut back, 2 bases at V and 4 bases at J, with 1 base in the middle. The CDR3 has 11 residues. The CDR3: CASSFYNEQFF. The CDR3 coding sequence is TGCGCCAGCAGCTTTTACAATGAGCAGTTCTTC. Supplemented by reference TRBV5-1 and TRBJ2-1, the full variable domain reads KAGVTQTPRYLIKTRGQQVTLSCSPISGHRSVSWYQQTPGQGLQFLFEYFSETQRNKGNFPGRFSGRQFSNSRSEMNVSTLELGDSALYLCASSFYNEQFFGPGTRLTVL.

V usage is TRBV6-1 and J usage is TRBJ2-1; TRBD2 matches at 9 bases. V lost 5 bases and J lost 7; bases outside the gene matches: 9. Looked up from germline, CDR1 is MNHNS and CDR2 is SASEGT. The CDR3 is 15 amino acids. CDR3 protein: CASSPAGGRMNEQFF. The CDR3 region has the DNA TGTGCCAGCAGTCCTGCGGGAGGGCGGATGAATGAGCAGTTCTTC.

Concerning this clone itself: The sample carries other DNA sequences with the same CDR3. The CDR3 DNA reads TGTGCCTGGAGTGTCCCTGGGCCTGAAGCTTTCTTT. It is translated as CAWSVPGPEAFF. The chain uses TRBV30 and TRBJ1-1; no clear D gene. Per the germline V gene, CDR1 is GTSNPN and CDR2 is SVGIG (reference sequence). V gave up 0 bases and J gave up 6 bases, with 8 bases separating them. The CDR3 extends over 12 amino acids.

The J gene is TRBJ2-5, the V gene TRBV10-3, with 12 nucleotides matching TRBD2. This CDR3 is built from 15 residues. V trimming: 3 bases; J trimming: 4 bases; junction bases outside the gene matches: 3. Germline values: CDR1 ENHRY, CDR2 SYGVKD. The CDR3: CAISDPSGRGETQYF. The CDR3 DNA reads as TGTGCCATCAGTGACCCTAGCGGGAGGGGAGAGACCCAGTACTTC.

This clone was picked up a small number of times. The J gene is TRBJ2-5, the V gene TRBV5-1; the D gene could be TRBD1 or TRBD2 (6 bases each). The CDR3 covers 14 residues. The V and J ends lost 4 bases and 2 bases respectively, with 12 bases between them. The germline CDR1 and CDR2 sequences are SGHRS and YFSETQ. CDR3 bases: TGCGCCAGCAGCAGGAGGGACATACAAGAGACCCAGTACTTC. This gives the protein CASSRRDIQETQYF. Filled out from reference TRBV5-1 and TRBJ2-5, the complete variable domain reads KAGVTQTPRYLIKTRGQQVTLSCSPISGHRSVSWYQQTPGQGLQFLFEYFSETQRNKGNFPGRFSGRQFSNSRSEMNVSTLELGDSALYLCASSRRDIQETQYFGPGTRLLVL.

V usage is TRBV30 and J usage is TRBJ2-7; D uncertain. Germline CDR1 is GTSNPN and CDR2 is SVGIG (reference sequence). V lost 8 bases and J 2 bases, leaving 10 bases between the germline ends. This CDR3 region has 11 residues. The CDR3 region is CAGTSAYEQYF. As DNA, the CDR3 is TGTGCCGGTACTTCGGCCTACGAGCAGTACTTC.

This clone was observed a few times. This rearrangement joins TRBV23-1 to TRBJ1-1, with D uncertain. TRBV23-1 is treated as an ORF (open reading frame) with a function not yet certain. V lost 4 bases and J lost 1, with 4 bases in between. CDR3 size: 12 residues. The CDR3 loop is CASSRSNTEAFF. The CDR3 region has the DNA TGCGCCAGCAGTCGGTCGAACACTGAAGCTTTCTTT.

This clone has only a few counts. Other DNA sequences in this sample translate to the same CDR3. The rearrangement uses TRBV5-4 and TRBJ1-1, with no clear D. The V gene's germline CDR1 is SGHNT and CDR2 YYREEE (reference sequence). Trimming left V 0 bases short and J 1 base short, with 4 bases between. The CDR3 extends over 13 amino acids. Here the CDR3 DNA reads TGTGCCAGCAGCTTGGACAGGAACACTGAAGCTTTCTTT. It codes for CASSLDRNTEAFF.

The rearrangement joins TRBV5-6 to TRBJ2-7; either TRBD1 or TRBD2 may fit D (5 bases each). Between the trimmed V and J ends, which lost 0 bases and 3 bases, there was a span of 13 bases. The CDR3 consists of 15 residues. Germline CDR1 is SGHDT and CDR2 is YYEEEE. CDR3 in amino acids: CASSLGRGTDYEQYF. As DNA, the CDR3 is TGTGCCAGCAGCTTGGGCCGAGGGACGGACTACGAGCAGTACTTC.

In its sample, this clone was seen a few times. The chain combines TRBV18 with TRBJ2-3; 8 nucleotides align to TRBD2. Germline V lookup: CDR1 KGHSH, CDR2 LQKENI. The CDR3 loop spans 16 amino acids. Trimming at V came to 3 bases and at J to 1 base, leaving 6 bases not matched to a gene. DNA of the CDR3: TGTGCCAGCTCACCGCTAGCGGGTCCTGGCACAGATACGCAGTATTTT. Translated, it gives CASSPLAGPGTDTQYF.

This clone appeared a few times. The V gene is TRBV4-3, the J gene TRBJ2-1; TRBD2 might be the D (5 bases). Trimming removed 1 base at V and 0 bases at J, with 10 bases between. Germline V gives CDR1 LGHNA, CDR2 YSLEER. The CDR3 is 16 residues long. The CDR3 sequence: CASSQVGESSYNEQFF. The CDR3 DNA is TGCGCCAGCAGCCAAGTCGGGGAGAGCTCCTACAATGAGCAGTTCTTC.

This clone has just a few counts. The chain links TRBV23-1 to TRBJ1-5; a weak D match, TRBD1 (5 bases). TRBV23-1 is an ORF, with its function uncertain. The CDR3 is 16 residues long. Trimming took 2 bases from V and 0 from J, leaving 11 bases between them. The CDR3 sequence is CASSQLGGVSNQPQHF. Written as DNA, the CDR3 is TGCGCCAGCAGTCAACTGGGAGGGGTTAGCAATCAGCCCCAGCATTTT.

The chain has TRBV19 and TRBJ2-4; D is perhaps TRBD1 (6 bases). The V end lost 3 bases, the J end lost 6 bases, and 9 bases lay between the germline ends. The CDR3 contains 13 residues. Germline values: CDR1 LNHDA, CDR2 SQIVND (reference sequence). CDR3 loop: CASSISRGNIQYF. The CDR3 DNA sequence: TGTGCCAGTAGTATTTCCAGGGGAAACATTCAGTACTTC.

The V and J genes are TRBV7-8 and TRBJ1-5; 7 bases match TRBD1. The CDR3 has 15 residues. After removal of 4 bases from V and 4 bases from J, the junction contained 7 bases not matched to a gene. Per the germline V gene, CDR1 is SGHVS and CDR2 is FQNEAQ. In nucleotides, the CDR3 is TGTGCCAGCAGCTCCTACAGGGGAAGTAATCAGCCCCAGCATTTT. Translation gives CASSSYRGSNQPQHF.

The chain has TRBV9 and TRBJ1-1; possibly TRBD1 for D (6 bases). V lost 0 bases to trimming and J lost 4 bases, with 10 bases between them. CDR1 SGDLS and CDR2 YYNGEE come from the germline V gene. The CDR3 has 14 residues. CDR3 amino acids: CASSVEGVGTEAFF. CDR3 sequence (DNA): TGTGCCAGCAGCGTAGAGGGGGTGGGCACTGAAGCTTTCTTT.

In its sample, this clone was seen a few times. This chain connects TRBV30 to TRBJ2-5, with 8 positions matching TRBD1. With the DNA end fitting TRBJ2-7 better, the J assignment may be wrong. The germline V gene encodes CDR1 GTSNPN and CDR2 SVGIG (reference sequence). This CDR3 is 15 amino acids long. The CDR3, as DNA: TGTGCCTGGAGTGCTGATCAGGGGGCTTCCTACGAGCAGTACTTC. Residues: CAWSADQGASYEQYF.